This is a list of T cell receptor beta chains from one sample in a study of shared clonotypes between healthy human individuals. Sequenced by immunoSEQ multiplex PCR; TCRdb stores in-frame clones only, minus some. The data show some 2,500,000 clones, just under 95% seen once. The sample was naive CD4+ T cells from PBMCs. Receptor source: a man aged 18 to 29 in good health. Some clones in this sample may be carry-over from other donors' samples. CDR3s include the opening cysteine and the closing phenylalanine or tryptophan. The D gene is left open where the match is weak. Clone size is not always given. Where it is, it says once, few, many or a class for expanded clones.

j_gene | v_gene | abundance | d_gene | CDR3aa | CDR3nt
TRBJ1-5 | TRBV23-1 | - | - | CASSPTPTGDNQPQHF | TGCGCCAGCAGTCCAACCCCAACAGGAGATAATCAGCCCCAGCATTTT
TRBJ2-2 | TRBV10-3 | - | - | CAISAGREKTGELFF | TGTGCCATCAGTGCGGGGAGAGAAAAAACCGGGGAGCTGTTTTTT
TRBJ2-1 | TRBV29-1 | - | - | CSVYRAYNEQFF | TGCAGCGTTTACAGGGCCTACAATGAGCAGTTCTTC
TRBJ2-3 | TRBV19 | - | - | CASSRTASDTQYF | TGTGCCAGTAGTCGGACAGCCTCGGATACGCAGTATTTT
TRBJ2-2 | TRBV4-3 | once | - | CASSQATVTGELFF | TGCGCCAGCAGCCAAGCGACAGTCACCGGGGAGCTGTTTTTT
TRBJ2-7 | TRBV7-8 | - | TRBD2 | CASSLGLAEIYEQYF | TGTGCCAGCAGCTTAGGACTAGCGGAGATCTACGAGCAGTACTTC
TRBJ1-6 | TRBV11-2 | - | TRBD1 | CASSFKKQGKNSPLHF | TGTGCCAGCAGCTTCAAAAAACAGGGGAAAAATTCACCCCTCCACTTT
TRBJ2-7 | TRBV30 | - | - | CAWAGAPGYEQYF | TGTGCCTGGGCGGGGGCGCCTGGCTACGAGCAGTACTTC
TRBJ2-7 | TRBV28 | - | - | CASGMGGYEQYF | TGTGCCAGTGGCATGGGGGGATACGAGCAGTACTTC
TRBJ2-7 | TRBV18 | - | - | CASSQVPLSYEQYF | TGTGCCAGCTCACAGGTTCCGCTATCCTACGAGCAGTACTTC
TRBJ2-2 | TRBV9 | - | TRBD1 | CASSITGEPGELFF | TGTGCCAGCAGCATCACAGGGGAACCCGGGGAGCTGTTTTTT
TRBJ2-3 | TRBV7-2 | - | - | CASSPPGGARTDTQYF | TGTGCCAGCAGCCCTCCCGGTGGCGCAAGGACAGATACGCAGTATTTT
TRBJ2-7 | TRBV6-1 | - | - | CASSEALIEQYF | TGTGCCAGCAGTGAGGCATTAATTGAGCAGTACTTC
TRBJ2-1 | TRBV4-2 | - | TRBD2 | CASSQGGLDYNEQFF | TGTGCCAGCAGCCAAGGGGGACTAGATTACAATGAGCAGTTCTTC
TRBJ2-2 | TRBV5-4 | - | - | CASRRNSGAGELFF | TGTGCCAGCAGGCGGAATAGTGGGGCCGGGGAGCTGTTTTTT
TRBJ2-2 | TRBV19 | - | - | CASSIAPTNTGELFF | TGTGCCAGTAGTATAGCGCCTACGAACACCGGGGAGCTGTTTTTT
TRBJ1-1 | TRBV30 | - | - | CAWIKLHAGVNTEAFF | TGTGCCTGGATCAAACTACACGCAGGGGTGAACACTGAAGCTTTCTTT
TRBJ2-5 | TRBV27 | - | - | CASRKGLGETQYF | TGTGCCAGCAGGAAGGGGTTGGGAGAGACCCAGTACTTC
TRBJ1-1 | TRBV9 | - | - | CASSLTSANTEAFF | TGTGCCAGCAGCCTCACATCTGCCAACACTGAAGCTTTCTTT
TRBJ1-1 | TRBV4-2 | few | - | CASSQARDLMLAFF | TGTGCCAGCAGCCAAGCTCGGGACCTAATGTTGGCTTTCTTT
TRBJ1-3 | TRBV2 | - | TRBD1 | CASSLQGAPNGNTIYF | TGTGCCAGCAGCCTACAGGGGGCGCCGAACGGAAACACCATATATTTT
TRBJ1-1 | TRBV5-1 | - | - | CASKGALLETEAFF | TGCGCCAGCAAGGGTGCTTTACTCGAGACTGAAGCTTTCTTT
TRBJ2-6 | TRBV10-3 | - | - | CAISEYSGANVLTF | TGTGCCATCAGTGAGTACTCTGGGGCCAACGTCCTGACTTTC
TRBJ1-1 | TRBV11-2 | - | - | CASSLEGRQRNTEAFF | TGTGCCAGCAGCTTAGAGGGGCGGCAGCGGAACACTGAAGCTTTCTTT
TRBJ1-1 | TRBV29-1 | few | - | CSIGAGPMNTEAFF | TGCAGCATCGGGGCAGGGCCGATGAACACTGAAGCTTTCTTT
TRBJ2-7 | TRBV10-3 | - | - | CAISVDTSYEQYF | TGTGCCATCAGCGTAGACACGAGCTACGAGCAGTACTTC
TRBJ2-1 | TRBV30 | - | - | CAWSLGAGPRYNEQFF | TGTGCCTGGAGTCTGGGGGCGGGGCCGCGTTACAATGAGCAGTTCTTC
TRBJ1-4 | TRBV7-8 | - | - | CASSHFRPGGTTNEKLFF | TGTGCCAGCAGCCACTTTAGGCCCGGGGGTACAACTAATGAAAAACTGTTTTTT
TRBJ2-5 | TRBV7-2 | - | - | CASSSGVRQETQYF | TGTGCCAGCAGCTCAGGGGTCCGCCAAGAGACCCAGTACTTC
TRBJ2-7 | TRBV6-6 | - | - | CASSYSGFEQYF | TGTGCCAGCAGTTACTCGGGGTTCGAGCAGTACTTC
TRBJ1-1 | TRBV19 | - | - | CASIGQRNTEAFF | TGTGCCAGTATTGGTCAGAGGAACACTGAAGCTTTCTTT
TRBJ1-1 | TRBV15 | once | TRBD1 | CATSINHWTGGSMNTEAFF | TGTGCCACCAGCATCAATCACTGGACAGGGGGCTCCATGAACACTGAAGCTTTCTTT
TRBJ1-1 | TRBV11-2 | - | - | CASSLTLFTEAFF | TGTGCCAGCAGCCTGACACTTTTCACTGAAGCTTTCTTT
TRBJ2-6 | TRBV4-2 | - | - | CASSQDIYRGRAGANVLTF | TGTGCCAGCAGCCAAGATATTTACCGGGGTCGGGCTGGGGCCAACGTCCTGACTTTC
TRBJ2-1 | TRBV2 | - | - | CASTPLAGAESEQFF | TGTGCCAGCACTCCTTTGGCGGGGGCCGAGAGTGAGCAGTTCTTC
TRBJ2-7 | TRBV2 | - | - | CASSGDRGVGGAEQYF | TGTGCCAGCAGTGGTGATAGGGGGGTTGGCGGCGCCGAGCAGTACTTC
TRBJ2-1 | TRBV7-2 | - | TRBD2 | CASSYLSGAYNEQFF | TGTGCCAGCAGCTACCTTAGCGGGGCATACAATGAGCAGTTCTTC
TRBJ2-2 | TRBV2 | - | - | CASRFTLTAGRSTGELFF | TGTGCCAGCAGATTCACCCTAACGGCCGGAAGGAGCACCGGGGAGCTGTTTTTT
TRBJ2-1 | TRBV11-2 | - | TRBD2 | CASSLWGGYNEQFF | TGTGCCAGCAGCCTTTGGGGGGGTTACAATGAGCAGTTCTTC
TRBJ1-4 | TRBV30 | few | - | CAWSRQATEKLFF | TGTGCCTGGAGTCGGCAGGCCACGGAAAAACTGTTTTTT
TRBJ1-1 | TRBV4-3 | once | - | CASSQGGANTEAFF | TGCGCCAGCAGCCAAGGGGGGGCGAACACTGAAGCTTTCTTT